This record concerns one TCR beta chain sequence. Its antigen is not identified. The junction departs from the called germline gene at one end, perhaps through a read error. This specimen belongs to a study of blood T cells in healthy people across ages. Through a sample-barcoded 5' primer and a J-beta primer mix, a second PCR was run for roughly 6 to 12 cycles. Each of the cDNA molecules was tagged by a template-switch adaptor with 12 random nucleotides. TCRdb used MiXCR to reprocess the 5' RACE reads, holding one entry per CDR3 protein. This table holds roughly 1.7 million distinct CDR3 sequences, around 36% found once. Study-level points and caveats: TCR beta diversity per million T cells fell roughly linearly with age.

CDR1 and CDR2 (germline): DFQATT, SNEGSKA (reference sequence). The CDR3 contains 13 residues. The sequencing sample was made of blood. The TCR originated in a woman in her twenties or thirties in good health. J is TRBJ1-1 and V is TRBV20-1; TRBD1 is a possible D gene (5 bases). The CDR3 here is CSALKGRPTGAFF. The CDR3 region has the DNA TGCAGTGCCCTGAAGGGGAGGCCCACTGGAGCTTTCTTT.